The 24 T cell receptor beta chains reported below all come from one sample, sequenced in a study of blood T cells in healthy people across ages. For the second PCR, which ran for about 7 to 11 cycles, a sample-barcoded 5' primer and a J-beta primer mix were used. TCRdb reanalysed the 5' RACE reads using MiXCR and keeps one entry per CDR3 protein. The sample carries 910,000 or so distinct CDR3 sequences, roughly half recorded once. Sequenced: blood. Receptors originate from a woman in her sixties or seventies in good health.

There are many counts of this clonotype. The gene calls are TRBV12-3 or TRBV12-4 and TRBJ2-4; 8 positions match TRBD2. CDR3 length equals 12 residues. J was trimmed by 7 bases and V by 5 bases; bases with no gene match: 1. The DNA for the CDR3 is TGTGCCAGCAGTCGGGGGGGTAACATTCAGTACTTC. Amino acid sequence: CASSRGGNIQYF.

This clonotype was counted many times. V gene TRBV15 combines with J gene TRBJ1-1; 7 bases are a match to TRBD1. The J segment lost 5 bases and the V segment lost 4 bases, leaving 10 bases of the junction unmatched. Per germline, CDR1 LNHNV and CDR2 YYDKDF (reference sequence). This CDR3 region has 15 residues. The CDR3 loop reads CATSTPTGPKTEAFF. CDR3 bases: TGTGCCACCAGCACCCCGACAGGGCCTAAAACTGAAGCTTTCTTT.

This clonotype has just a few counts. An end of the junction differs from the germline gene, which may be a read error. CDR3 in DNA: TGTGCCAGCAGTTACTTTTCTAGCGGAGAGTACGGGCAGTACTTC. It yields the protein CASSYFSSGEYGQYF. The V and J genes are TRBV6-6 and TRBJ2-7; 7 bases agree with TRBD2. The CDR3 length is 15 residues. Germline assignment: CDR1 MNHNY and CDR2 SVGAGI (reference sequence).

The CDR3 nucleotides read TGCAGCGTCCACCTGGACCGACTTAACTATGGCTACACCTTC. This sequence encodes CSVHLDRLNYGYTF. This sequence joins TRBV29-1 and TRBJ1-2; D remains ambiguous. Trimming took 6 bases from V and 1 from J, leaving 15 bases between them. The CDR3 totals 14 residues. Germline V CDR1 and CDR2: SQVTM, ANQGSEA.

There are a few counts of this clonotype. CDR3 protein: CSVAGTGVNDEQYF. For the CDR3, the DNA is TGCAGCGTAGCCGGGACAGGGGTTAACGACGAGCAGTACTTC. The genes are TRBV29-1 and TRBJ2-7; 10 nucleotides line up with TRBD1. This CDR3 comprises 14 residues. Germline CDR1 is SQVTM and CDR2 is ANQGSEA. Trimming took 6 bases from V and 5 from J; bases not matched to a gene: 10.

A few counts support this clonotype. This chain uses TRBV2 with TRBJ2-3, with 9 bases matching TRBD1. The CDR3 loop spans 14 amino acids. The junction had 7 bases not matched to a gene; V was cut back by 7 bases and J by 5 bases. The germline V gene encodes CDR1 SNHLY and CDR2 FYNNEI. This chain's CDR3 is CASNYRGRGDTQYF. The CDR3 coding sequence is TGTGCCAGCAATTACAGGGGGCGAGGAGATACGCAGTATTTT. Supplemented by reference TRBV2 and TRBJ2-3, the full variable domain reads EPEVTQTPSHQVTQMGQEVILRCVPISNHLYFYWYRQILGQKVEFLVSFYNNEISEKSEIFDDQFSVERPDGSNFTLKIRSTKLEDSAMYFCASNYRGRGDTQYFGPGTRLTVL.

This chain uses TRBV5-1 with TRBJ2-3; a weak D match, TRBD2 (6 bases). The V end lost 0 bases, the J end lost 8 bases, and 16 bases lay between the germline ends. Germline-derived CDR1 and CDR2 are SGHRS and YFSETQ. This CDR3 is built from 15 residues. The CDR3 nucleotides are TGCGCCAGCAGCTTGGACGGACCGGGCGGGGTTACGCAGTATTTT. Translated: CASSLDGPGGVTQYF.

V usage is TRBV15 and J usage is TRBJ2-3; unclear D gene. The CDR3 has 15 amino acids. Germline loops: CDR1 LNHNV, CDR2 YYDKDF (reference sequence). Between the trimmed V and J ends, which lost 1 base and 0 bases, there was a span of 8 bases. DNA of the CDR3: TGTGCCACCAGCAGAGGCGGCAGTAGCACAGATACGCAGTATTTT. Amino acids: CATSRGGSSTDTQYF.

The rearrangement links TRBV7-9 to TRBJ2-1; 11 bases match TRBD2. J gave up 5 bases and V 3 bases, and 3 bases lay outside the gene matches. The germline CDR1 and CDR2 sequences are SEHNR and FQNEAQ (reference sequence). CDR3 size: 15 residues. CDR3 DNA sequence: TGTGCCAGCAGCTTCGGGACTAGCGGACACAATGAGCAGTTCTTC. Its protein product is CASSFGTSGHNEQFF.

The chain is built from TRBV15 and TRBJ2-4, with D perhaps TRBD1 (6 bases). From germline, CDR1 is LNHNV and CDR2 YYDKDF (reference sequence). CDR3 length: 15 residues. V lost 0 bases and J lost 13, with 19 bases in between. CDR3 DNA sequence: TGTGCCACCAGCAGAGACAGGGGAACCTCTTGTGAGCAGTACTTC. Its translation is CATSRDRGTSCEQYF.

This clonotype appeared a few times. The chain links TRBV12-3 or TRBV12-4 to TRBJ1-5, with D possibly TRBD1 on 5 matching bases. This CDR3 has 13 amino acids. V dropped 5 bases and J dropped 9 bases, with 14 bases sitting between them. The CDR3 here is CASSPGTDLPQHF. The CDR3 DNA sequence: TGTGCCAGCAGTCCCGGGACCGACCTGCCCCAGCATTTT.

The CDR3 region is CASTDRGLEQYF. Here the CDR3 DNA reads TGTGCCAGCACCGACAGGGGACTCGAGCAGTACTTC. The V gene is TRBV28, the J gene TRBJ2-7, with 8 bases aligning to TRBD1. V lost 7 bases to trimming and J lost 6 bases; unmatched junction nucleotides: 5. The germline gives CDR1 MDHEN, CDR2 SYDVKM. This CDR3 contains 12 residues.

The chain has TRBV7-2 and TRBJ2-5; 8 bases are shared with TRBD2. Germline CDR1 and CDR2: SGHTA and FQGNSA. The ends lost 1 base at V and 1 base at J; junction bases unmatched: 11. This CDR3 contains 18 residues. The CDR3 sequence is CASSLGFGTGGIQETQYF. CDR3 nucleotide sequence: TGTGCCAGCAGCTTAGGATTTGGTACGGGAGGGATCCAAGAGACCCAGTACTTC.

The chain employs TRBV5-1 and TRBJ2-3; a possible D gene is TRBD2 (5 bases). Germline lookup yields CDR1 SGHRS and CDR2 YFSETQ. CDR3 length equals 17 residues. V dropped 3 bases and J dropped 1 base, with 18 bases sitting between them. The CDR3: CASSSPRERLGTDTQYF. The DNA of the CDR3 is TGCGCCAGCAGCTCACCAAGGGAGAGGTTGGGCACAGATACGCAGTATTTT.

This clonotype was detected once. The V and J genes are TRBV29-1 and TRBJ2-2, with D unclear. Germline CDR1 is SQVTM and CDR2 is ANQGSEA. The CDR3 contains 13 residues. V was shortened by 4 bases and J by 5 bases, with 11 bases between the two germline ends. The CDR3 reads CSVGHHKTGELFF. CDR3 nucleotides: TGCAGCGTTGGGCATCATAAGACCGGGGAGCTGTTTTTT.

A few counts support this clonotype. The genes are TRBV29-1 and TRBJ2-4; D is uncertain. This CDR3 spans 13 amino acids. Germline CDR1 SQVTM, CDR2 ANQGSEA. Trimming removed 3 bases at V and 5 bases at J, with 11 bases between. CDR3 amino acids: CSVELPSQNIQYF. In DNA form, the CDR3 reads TGCAGCGTTGAGCTCCCGTCACAAAACATTCAGTACTTC.

Worth noting for this clonotype: A read error may produce the germline difference seen at one junction end. V usage is TRBV4-1 and J usage is TRBJ2-5; D call uncertain. The length of the CDR3 is 13 residues. The germline V gene has CDR1 MGHRA and CDR2 YSYEKL. CDR3 in amino acids: CASSQPNQETRYF. CDR3 DNA: TGCGCCAGCAGCCAACCCAACCAAGAGACCCGGTACTTC.

CDR3 DNA: TGTGCCAGCAGCTTTGAGGGACCGGTGTGGGAGCAGTTCTTC. This translates into CASSFEGPVWEQFF. The chain has TRBV7-9 and TRBJ2-1; either TRBD1 or TRBD2 may fit D (5 bases each). Germline values: CDR1 SEHNR, CDR2 FQNEAQ (reference sequence). The CDR3 sequence is 14 residues long. The V gene lost 3 bases and the J gene lost 10 bases, with 16 bases spanning the gap.

This sequence joins TRBV7-9 and TRBJ2-1, with 7 bases fitting TRBD2. CDR1 is SEHNR and CDR2 is FQNEAQ in the germline V gene (reference sequence). After removal of 6 bases from V and 0 bases from J, the junction contained 8 bases not matched to a gene. The CDR3 is 16 amino acids. CDR3 amino acids: CASSPGLGNSYNEQFF. As DNA, the CDR3 is TGTGCCAGCAGTCCCGGACTAGGGAACTCCTACAATGAGCAGTTCTTC. Based on the CDR3 plus reference TRBV7-9 and TRBJ2-1, the full variable domain is DTGVSQNPRHKITKRGQNVTFRCDPISEHNRLYWYRQTLGQGPEFLTYFQNEAQLEKSRLLSDRFSAERPKGSFSTLEIQRTEQGDSAMYLCASSPGLGNSYNEQFFGPGTRLTVL.

This chain connects TRBV3-1 to TRBJ2-3; D is undetermined. V was cut by 1 base and J by 2 bases, with 13 bases left in between. Per the germline V gene, CDR1 is LGHDT and CDR2 is YNNKEL (reference sequence). The CDR3 loop spans 16 amino acids. The CDR3 bases are TGTGCCAGCAGCCAAGGATATCGGAATCCCACAGATACGCAGTATTTT. Its protein product is CASSQGYRNPTDTQYF.

The table lists this clonotype with a few counts. The J gene is TRBJ2-7, the V gene TRBV20-1; D remains ambiguous. The germline CDR1 and CDR2 sequences are DFQATT and SNEGSKA (reference sequence). The CDR3 consists of 14 residues. The V end lost 1 base, the J end lost 2 bases, and 12 bases lay between the germline ends. The CDR3 loop reads CSARGGGSTYEQYF. CDR3 in DNA: TGCAGTGCTAGAGGGGGTGGGTCTACCTACGAGCAGTACTTC.

In its sample, this clonotype was seen once. The V call is TRBV6-1, the J call TRBJ2-1; D possibly corresponds to TRBD2 (5 bases). The germline V gene encodes CDR1 MNHNS and CDR2 SASEGT. This CDR3 region has 12 residues. V was trimmed by 4 bases and J by 7 bases, leaving 8 bases between them. CDR3 protein: CASSAGWNEQFF. The CDR3 coding sequence is TGTGCCAGCAGTGCGGGGTGGAATGAGCAGTTCTTC.

J is TRBJ2-7 and V is TRBV7-2; D gene ambiguous. Germline CDR1 reads SGHTA; CDR2 reads FQGNSA. Between the trimmed V and J ends, which lost 5 bases and 3 bases, there was a span of 11 bases. The CDR3 contains 13 residues. CDR3: CASSRVRHYEQYF. As DNA, the CDR3 is TGTGCCAGCAGCCGCGTTAGGCACTACGAGCAGTACTTC.

The chain uses TRBV28 and TRBJ2-1; D may be TRBD1 or TRBD2 (6 bases each). The DNA end is a closer match to TRBJ2-7, so the J assignment may be wrong. The CDR3 is 15 residues long. CDR1 is MDHEN, CDR2 SYDVKM, per germline. The CDR3 is CASRPRDNSYNEQYF. CDR3 in DNA: TGTGCCAGCCGACCGCGGGACAACTCCTACAATGAGCAGTACTTC.